These 14 T cell receptor beta chains came from one sample sequenced in a study of control samples from healthy donors and cancer patients. Sequenced by immunoSEQ multiplex PCR; TCRdb stores in-frame clones only, minus some. The top ten clones hold roughly 5.5% of a sample with 120,000 to 150,000 clones, 90% to 95% of them seen once. Sequenced material: blood. Source of these receptors: a man between 18 and 29 years old in good health.

In nucleotides, the CDR3 is TGTGCCAGCAGTGACGGTTCTAGCAATCAGCCCCAGCATTTT. Translation: CASSDGSSNQPQHF. The genes are TRBV2 and TRBJ1-5, with D hard to call. Germline loops: CDR1 SNHLY, CDR2 FYNNEI. The CDR3 runs to 14 residues. Trimming shortened V by 3 bases and J by 0 bases, and 6 bases separated the two germline ends.

This sequence joins TRBV28 and TRBJ2-3, with no clear D. Germline V gene data show CDR1 as MDHEN and CDR2 as SYDVKM. This CDR3 is 16 amino acids long. Trimming took 3 bases from V and 2 from J, leaving 15 bases between them. The CDR3 spells CASSFPSEPYTDTQYF. CDR3 in DNA: TGTGCCAGCAGTTTTCCGTCCGAGCCTTACACAGATACGCAGTATTTT.

The V gene is TRBV6-1, the J gene TRBJ1-2; tentative D call: TRBD1 (6 bases). Trimming removed 1 base at V and 8 bases at J, with 11 bases between. Germline lookup yields CDR1 MNHNS and CDR2 SASEGT. This CDR3 is built from 13 residues. The CDR3: CASSEVDRRGYTF. In DNA form, the CDR3 reads TGTGCCAGCAGTGAAGTTGACAGGAGGGGCTACACCTTC.

The chain carries TRBV7-9 and TRBJ1-1, with D perhaps TRBD1 (6 bases). Trimming took off 5 bases at V and 3 bases at J, with 13 bases between the two ends. Germline V gene lookup returns CDR1 SEHNR and CDR2 FQNEAQ (reference sequence). The CDR3 is 14 residues long. The CDR3 sequence is CASSGGDRHTEAFF. CDR3 sequence (DNA): TGTGCCAGCAGCGGGGGCGATAGGCACACTGAAGCTTTCTTT.

This rearrangement joins TRBV4-1 to TRBJ2-5; D is possibly TRBD1 (5 bases). Deletions cut 1 base from V and 3 bases from J, with 12 bases between. Germline lookup yields CDR1 MGHRA and CDR2 YSYEKL. This CDR3 region has 15 residues. CDR3 sequence: CASSQGARAKETQYF. CDR3 coding DNA: TGCGCCAGCAGCCAAGGGGCCAGGGCCAAAGAGACCCAGTACTTC.

The V call is TRBV7-6, the J call TRBJ2-2; 10 positions agree with TRBD2. The CDR3 is made up of 18 amino acids. Losses at the gene ends were 2 bases for V and 2 bases for J; bases not matched to a gene: 8. CDR1 is SGHVS, CDR2 FNYEAQ, per germline. This chain's CDR3 is CASSLWGSGGPNTGELFF. DNA of the CDR3: TGTGCCAGCAGCTTATGGGGTAGCGGGGGGCCAAACACCGGGGAGCTGTTTTTT. Looking up the rest from reference TRBV7-6 and TRBJ2-2 gives the full variable domain: GAGVSQSPRYKVTKRGQDVALRCDPISGHVSLYWYRQALGQGPEFLTYFNYEAQQDKSGLPNDRFSAERPEGSISTLTIQRTEQRDSAMYRCASSLWGSGGPNTGELFFGEGSRLTVL.

The rearrangement uses TRBV29-1 and TRBJ1-2; D is unresolved. Trimming shortened V by 4 bases and J by 9 bases, and 15 bases separated the two germline ends. The CDR3 extends over 12 amino acids. Germline loops: CDR1 SQVTM, CDR2 ANQGSEA. The CDR3 nucleotides read TGCAGCGTTGTAAGGTTGTCGGGAAGCTACACCTTC. It specifies CSVVRLSGSYTF.

This clone was observed a single time. The chain couples TRBV6-5 to TRBJ2-7; tentatively, D is TRBD1 (6 bases). Trimming took off 7 bases at V and 3 bases at J, with 16 bases between the two ends. CDR1 and CDR2 (germline): MNHEY, SVGAGI. The CDR3 runs to 14 residues. CDR3 in DNA: TGTGCCAGCAAGGGGGACCGGGACCTCTACGAGCAGTACTTC. This translates into CASKGDRDLYEQYF.

This clone showed up just once. The J gene is TRBJ1-4, the V gene TRBV19; unclear D gene. The CDR3 totals 19 residues. V lost 1 base, J lost 0 bases, and 18 bases lay in between. Germline loops: CDR1 LNHDA, CDR2 SQIVND (reference sequence). The CDR3 loop is CASSIGLGVPSATNEKLFF. DNA of the CDR3: TGTGCCAGTAGTATAGGCCTCGGAGTTCCTTCTGCAACTAATGAAAAACTGTTTTTT.

This chain connects TRBV24-1 to TRBJ1-1, with D possibly matching TRBD1 (5 bases). CDR3 size: 13 residues. V lost 5 bases and J 1 base, leaving 7 bases between the germline ends. Germline V gene data show CDR1 as KGHDR and CDR2 as SFDVKD. The DNA of the CDR3 is TGTGCCACCAGTGCCCAGGGGAACACTGAAGCTTTCTTT. It specifies CATSAQGNTEAFF.

The rearrangement joins TRBV6-5 to TRBJ1-2, with TRBD1 as a possible D gene (5 bases). This CDR3 is built from 14 residues. V was clipped by 2 bases and J by 5 bases, with 12 bases between them. Germline-derived CDR1 and CDR2 are MNHEY and SVGAGI. As DNA, the CDR3 is TGTGCCAGCAGTTACGGTACAGGACAATATGGCTACACCTTC. The encoded protein is CASSYGTGQYGYTF.

The chain is built from TRBV18 and TRBJ1-2; 7 positions agree with TRBD1. Germline V CDR1 and CDR2: KGHSH, LQKENI. The CDR3 loop spans 14 amino acids. With 4 bases clipped from V and 4 bases from J, the junction kept 6 bases outside the gene matches. CDR3: CASSRGGQTYGYTF. CDR3 nucleotides: TGTGCCAGCTCACGCGGGGGACAGACCTATGGCTACACCTTC.

This chain joins TRBV6-5 and TRBJ1-4; D is ambiguous. CDR3 length: 15 amino acids. Trimming removed 0 bases at V and 3 bases at J, with 8 bases between. From germline, CDR1 is MNHEY and CDR2 SVGAGI. The CDR3 is CASSYSDGPNEKLFF. CDR3 sequence (DNA): TGTGCCAGCAGTTACTCGGACGGTCCTAATGAAAAACTGTTTTTT.

The rearrangement uses TRBV19 and TRBJ1-3, with D hard to call. The V gene's germline CDR1 is LNHDA and CDR2 SQIVND (reference sequence). Trimming removed 5 bases at V and 8 bases at J, with 13 bases between. The CDR3 loop spans 13 amino acids. The CDR3: CASSLFLRDTIYF. The CDR3 DNA reads as TGTGCCAGTAGTCTCTTTCTTCGGGACACCATATATTTT.